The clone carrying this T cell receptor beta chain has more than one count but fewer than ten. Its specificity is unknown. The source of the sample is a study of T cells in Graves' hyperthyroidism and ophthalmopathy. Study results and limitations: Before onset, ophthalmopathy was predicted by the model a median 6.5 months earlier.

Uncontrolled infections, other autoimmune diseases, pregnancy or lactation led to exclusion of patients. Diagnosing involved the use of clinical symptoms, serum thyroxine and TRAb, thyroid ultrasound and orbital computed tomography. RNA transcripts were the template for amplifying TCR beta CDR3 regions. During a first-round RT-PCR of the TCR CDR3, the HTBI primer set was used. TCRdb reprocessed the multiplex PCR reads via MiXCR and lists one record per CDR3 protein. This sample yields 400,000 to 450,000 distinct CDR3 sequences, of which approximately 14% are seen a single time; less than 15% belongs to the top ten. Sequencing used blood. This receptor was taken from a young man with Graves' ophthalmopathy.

CDR3 coding DNA: TGCGCCAGCAGCCAAGGCCGCACCTCGGGACAGGGTAGCACAGATACGCAGTATTTT. This codes for CASSQGRTSGQGSTDTQYF. The V gene is TRBV4-1, the J gene TRBJ2-3; TRBD1 agrees at 9 bases. CDR3 length: 19 residues. CDR1 is MGHRA and CDR2 is YSYEKL in the germline V gene. J was trimmed by 0 bases and V by 1 base; bases with no gene match: 11.